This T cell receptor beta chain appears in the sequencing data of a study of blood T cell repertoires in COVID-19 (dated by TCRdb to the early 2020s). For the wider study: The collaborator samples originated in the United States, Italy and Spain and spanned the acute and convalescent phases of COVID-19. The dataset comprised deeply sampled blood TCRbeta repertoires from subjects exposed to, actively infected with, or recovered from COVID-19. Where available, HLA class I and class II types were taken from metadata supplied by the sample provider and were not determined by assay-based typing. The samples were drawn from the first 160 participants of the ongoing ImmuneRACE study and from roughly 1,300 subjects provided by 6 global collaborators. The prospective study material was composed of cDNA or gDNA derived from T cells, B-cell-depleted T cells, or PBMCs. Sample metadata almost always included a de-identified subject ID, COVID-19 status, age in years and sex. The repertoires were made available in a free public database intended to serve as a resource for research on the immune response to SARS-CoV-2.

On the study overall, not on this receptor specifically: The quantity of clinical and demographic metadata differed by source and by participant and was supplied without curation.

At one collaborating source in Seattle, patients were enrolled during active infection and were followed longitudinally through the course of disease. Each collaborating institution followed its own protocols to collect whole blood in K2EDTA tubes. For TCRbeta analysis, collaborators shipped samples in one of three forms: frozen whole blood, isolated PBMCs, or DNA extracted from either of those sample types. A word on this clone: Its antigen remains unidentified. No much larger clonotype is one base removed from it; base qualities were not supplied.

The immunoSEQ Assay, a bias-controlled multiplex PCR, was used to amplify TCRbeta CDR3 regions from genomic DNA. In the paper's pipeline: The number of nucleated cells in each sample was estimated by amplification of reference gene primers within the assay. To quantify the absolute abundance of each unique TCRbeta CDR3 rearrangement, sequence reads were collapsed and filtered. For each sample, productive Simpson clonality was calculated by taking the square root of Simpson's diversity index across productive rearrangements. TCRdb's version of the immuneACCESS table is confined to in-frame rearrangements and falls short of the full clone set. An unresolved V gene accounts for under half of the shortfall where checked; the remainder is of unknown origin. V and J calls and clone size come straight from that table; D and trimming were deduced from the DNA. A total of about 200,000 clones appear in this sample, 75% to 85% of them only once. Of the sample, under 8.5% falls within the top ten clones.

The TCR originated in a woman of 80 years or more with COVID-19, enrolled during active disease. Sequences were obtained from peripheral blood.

The CDR3: CAWSVRQSRETQYF. The bases read TGTGCCTGGAGCGTCAGGCAGTCCCGAGAGACCCAGTACTTC. This chain is built from TRBV30 and TRBJ2-5; the D gene lacks a confident call. V is pared back by 3 bases and J by 4 bases, with 15 bases lying between the germline termini. Inclusive of the bounding cysteine and phenylalanine, the CDR3 is 14 residues long. The sequence is cut down to CDR3 DNA, 42 bases in frame from base 1. Looking up the germline V gene (reference sequence) yields CDR1 GTSNPN and CDR2 SVGIG.